This T cell receptor beta chain is drawn from a study of cytomegalovirus exposure and HLA in healthy donors. Concerning this clone: What it binds is unknown.

This PCR relied on a set of 60 Vbeta primers and 13 Jbeta primers. The method was immunoSEQ multiplex PCR; TCRdb's version includes in-frame clones alone and lacks a portion of them. The sample lists approximately 150,000 clones, 70% to 80% occurring once. In germline, CDR1 is GTSNPN, CDR2 SVGIG (reference sequence). The CDR3 totals 15 residues. Deletions cut 0 bases from V and 0 bases from J, with 10 bases between. Study conclusions and caveats: TRBV6-2, TRBV6-3 and some other V segments were excluded as indistinguishable. The study listed approximately 160 cytomegalovirus-associated TCR beta chains. Most TCR sequences were seen very rarely across donors, but some public TCRs occurred in many.

The chain joins TRBV30 to TRBJ2-3; D is unresolved. The source material was PBMCs. This clonotype was obtained from a man younger than 35 in good health and CMV-seropositive. This chain's CDR3 is CAWSVSSPSTDTQYF. The CDR3 region has the DNA TGTGCCTGGAGTGTAAGCTCGCCTAGCACAGATACGCAGTATTTT. Based on the CDR3 plus reference TRBV30 and TRBJ2-3, the full variable domain is SQTIHQWPATLVQPVGSPLSLECTVEGTSNPNLYWYRQAAGRGLQLLFYSVGIGQISSEVPQNLSASRPQDRQFILSSKKLLLSDSGFYLCAWSVSSPSTDTQYFGPGTRLTVL.